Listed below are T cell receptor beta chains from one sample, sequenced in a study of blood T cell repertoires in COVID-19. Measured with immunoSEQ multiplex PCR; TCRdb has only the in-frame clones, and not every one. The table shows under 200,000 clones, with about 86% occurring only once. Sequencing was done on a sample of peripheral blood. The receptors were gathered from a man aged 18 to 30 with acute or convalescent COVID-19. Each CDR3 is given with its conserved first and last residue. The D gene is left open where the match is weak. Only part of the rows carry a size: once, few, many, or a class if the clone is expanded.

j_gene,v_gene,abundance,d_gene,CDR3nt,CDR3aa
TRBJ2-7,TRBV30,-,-,TGTGCCTGGAGCGATACGGGACAACCCTACGAGCAGTACTTC,CAWSDTGQPYEQYF
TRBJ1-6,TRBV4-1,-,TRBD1,TGCGCCAGCAGCCAAGACTCAGGGGGAAGCTCCTATAATTCACCCCTCCACTTT,CASSQDSGGSSYNSPLHF
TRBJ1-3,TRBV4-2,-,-,TGTGCCAGCAGCCAAGACGCAGGGACTGGAAACACCATATATTTT,CASSQDAGTGNTIYF
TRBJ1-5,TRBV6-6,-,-,TGTGCCAGCAGTTACTCCTTAGGGGAAGACAATCAGCCCCAGCATTTT,CASSYSLGEDNQPQHF
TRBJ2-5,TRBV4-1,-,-,TGCGCCAGCAGCCAAGCCCCTAGCCAGGAAGGGACCCAGTACTTC,CASSQAPSQEGTQYF
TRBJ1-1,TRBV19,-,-,TGTGCCAGTAGTATAGAAATCGGAGTCGACACTGAAGCTTTCTTT,CASSIEIGVDTEAFF
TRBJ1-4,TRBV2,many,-,TGTGCCGGTGGGGGAGGGCTCGGTGAAAAACTGTTTTTT,CAGGGGLGEKLFF
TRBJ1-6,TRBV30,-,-,TGTGCCTGGAGTGTTGCAGGCCTTAATTCACCCCTCCACTTT,CAWSVAGLNSPLHF
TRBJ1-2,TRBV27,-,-,TGTGCCAGCAGTCCCCACGGTAACTATGGCTACACCTTC,CASSPHGNYGYTF
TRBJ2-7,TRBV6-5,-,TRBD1,TGTGCCAGCAGTTACCGACAGGGGGCCTTCTACGAGCAGTACTTC,CASSYRQGAFYEQYF
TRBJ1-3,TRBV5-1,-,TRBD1,TGCGCCAGCAGCAAGGGTGGGACAGGGCTTGGAAACACCATATATTTT,CASSKGGTGLGNTIYF
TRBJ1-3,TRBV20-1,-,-,TGCAGTGCTAGTCGGGGGACCCCCGGAAACACCATATATTTT,CSASRGTPGNTIYF
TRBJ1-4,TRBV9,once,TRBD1,TGTGCCAGCAGCGTAGGGACAGGGTTGAACGAAAAACTGTTTTTT,CASSVGTGLNEKLFF
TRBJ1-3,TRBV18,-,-,TGTGCCAGCTCTCAACGGACAGACAGGAGCTCTGGAAACACCATATATTTT,CASSQRTDRSSGNTIYF
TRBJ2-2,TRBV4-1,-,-,TGCGCCAGCAGCCGGACGATGGGGGCGACCGGGGAGCTGTTTTTT,CASSRTMGATGELFF
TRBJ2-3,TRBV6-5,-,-,TGTGCCAGCAGTTACGGGGCAGGACCGCAGGGAGATACGCAGTATTTT,CASSYGAGPQGDTQYF
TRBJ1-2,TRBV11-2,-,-,TGTGCCAGCAGCTTATGGCCAGGGGATGGTGGCTACACCTTC,CASSLWPGDGGYTF
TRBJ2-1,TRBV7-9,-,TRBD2,TGTGCCAGCAGCTTAACGACTAGCGGGGCCATGGGCCATGAGCAGTTCTTC,CASSLTTSGAMGHEQFF
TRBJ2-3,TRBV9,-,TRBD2,TGTGCCAGCAGCGTAGCCCCAGCGGGGGGCCTTATCACAGATACGCAGTATTTT,CASSVAPAGGLITDTQYF
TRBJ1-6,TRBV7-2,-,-,TGTGCCAGCAGGTGGGGGCAGTATAATTCACCCCTCCACTTT,CASRWGQYNSPLHF
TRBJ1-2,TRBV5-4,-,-,TGTGCCAGCAGCTTTATGGGAGTTAACTATGGCTACACCTTC,CASSFMGVNYGYTF
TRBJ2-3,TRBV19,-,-,TGTGCCAGTAGTATACAACGACGGGGTCATAGCACAGATACGCAGTATTTT,CASSIQRRGHSTDTQYF
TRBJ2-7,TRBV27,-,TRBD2,TGTGCCAGCAGTCCCGGGACTACCCAAAACGAGCAGTACTTC,CASSPGTTQNEQYF
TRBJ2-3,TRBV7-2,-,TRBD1,TGTGCCAGCAGCACCCTACAGGGGGCGGTGGTCACAGATACGCAGTATTTT,CASSTLQGAVVTDTQYF
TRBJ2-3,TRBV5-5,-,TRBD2,TGTGCCAGCAGCTTGGGAGGGAGGGACTCCGATACGCAGTATTTT,CASSLGGRDSDTQYF
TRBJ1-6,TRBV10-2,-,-,TGCGCCAGCAGTGAGCCTCAGGTCAGCTCCTATAATTCACCCCTCCACTTT,CASSEPQVSSYNSPLHF
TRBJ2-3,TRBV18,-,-,TGTGCCAGCTCACCGGGGGGGGGCGCAGATACGCAGTATTTT,CASSPGGGADTQYF
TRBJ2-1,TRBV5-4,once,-,TGTGCCAGCAGCTTGGATGTTAACAATGAGCAGTTCTTC,CASSLDVNNEQFF
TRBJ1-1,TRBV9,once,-,TGTGCCAGCAGCGCGATGACTTTAGGACAGACTGAAGCTTTCTTT,CASSAMTLGQTEAFF
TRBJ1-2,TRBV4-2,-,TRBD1,TGTGCCAGCAGCCAAGTGGTGGCAGGGGGAGAGTATGGCTACACCTTC,CASSQVVAGGEYGYTF
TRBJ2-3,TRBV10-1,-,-,TGCGCCAGCAGTGCGGGAGTTGGCACAGATACGCAGTATTTT,CASSAGVGTDTQYF
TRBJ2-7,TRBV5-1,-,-,TGCGCCAGCAGCTTGCCAGGGAACTACGAGCAGTACTTC,CASSLPGNYEQYF
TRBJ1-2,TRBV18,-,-,TGTGCCAGCTCCTACAACCCCGACAGGGGCTACACCTTC,CASSYNPDRGYTF
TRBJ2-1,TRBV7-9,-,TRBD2,TGTGCCAGCAGCCTCCGGGGTAGCGGGGGGGCCAGGTCATATGAGCAGTTCTTC,CASSLRGSGGARSYEQFF
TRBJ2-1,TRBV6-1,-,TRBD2,TGTGCCAGCAGCCAACTAGTTCGGGGAGGGAATGAGCAGTTCTTC,CASSQLVRGGNEQFF
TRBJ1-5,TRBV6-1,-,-,TGTGCCAGCAGTGAGGGCAGCTTCAATAGCAATCAGCCCCAGCATTTT,CASSEGSFNSNQPQHF
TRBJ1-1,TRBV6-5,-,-,TGTGCCAGCAGTTACTCGAGGCAGGGGCACACTGAAGCTTTCTTT,CASSYSRQGHTEAFF
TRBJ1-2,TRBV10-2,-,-,TGCGCCAGCAGTGTACAGGGAGGGATCTATGGCTACACCTTC,CASSVQGGIYGYTF
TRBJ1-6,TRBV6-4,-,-,TGTGCCAGCAGTGAGCAGGGCAGGAATAATTCACCCCTCCACTTT,CASSEQGRNNSPLHF
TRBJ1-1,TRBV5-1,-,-,TGCGCCAGCAGGCTCACAGGGTTAGACACTGAAGCTTTCTTT,CASRLTGLDTEAFF
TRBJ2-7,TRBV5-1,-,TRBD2,TGCGCCAGCAGCTTGGCCTTGGCTAGCGGGACCTACGAGCAGTACTTC,CASSLALASGTYEQYF
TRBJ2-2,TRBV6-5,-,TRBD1,TGTGCCAGCAGTTCAGGGGGCAGGGAGCTGTTTTTT,CASSSGGRELFF
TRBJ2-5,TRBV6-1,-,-,TGTGCCAGCAGTGAAACAACAGCTTCGAGGGGGTTTGGGGAGACCCAGTACTTC,CASSETTASRGFGETQYF
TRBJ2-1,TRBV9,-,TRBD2,TGTGCCAGCAGCCCAAGGACTAGCGGGGGGAAGAATGAGCAGTTCTTC,CASSPRTSGGKNEQFF
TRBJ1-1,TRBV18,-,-,TGTGCCAGCTCACTAAGTACAAGGAACACTGAAGCTTTCTTT,CASSLSTRNTEAFF
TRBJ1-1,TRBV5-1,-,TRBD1,TGCGCCAGCAGCTCAAGACCGACAGGGCTCAACACTGAAGCTTTCTTT,CASSSRPTGLNTEAFF
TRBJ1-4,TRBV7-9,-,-,TGTGCCAGCAGCCCCTTCTCAACTAATGAAAAACTGTTTTTT,CASSPFSTNEKLFF
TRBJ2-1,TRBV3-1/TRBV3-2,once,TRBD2,TGTGCCAGCAGCCAAGATAATTTATTAGCGGGGGGGGAGCAGTTCTTC,CASSQDNLLAGGEQFF
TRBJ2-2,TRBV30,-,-,TGTGCCTGGGGTCGGGGGACCGGGGAGCTGTTTTTT,CAWGRGTGELFF
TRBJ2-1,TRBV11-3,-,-,TGTGCCAGCAGCCCTGGGACTGCCCACAATGAGCAGTTCTTC,CASSPGTAHNEQFF
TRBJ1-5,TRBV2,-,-,TGTGCCAGCAGTGAGAGGCAGACCAATCAGCCCCAGCATTTT,CASSERQTNQPQHF
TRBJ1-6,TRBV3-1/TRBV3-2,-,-,TGTGCCAGCAGCCAAGTGGCTCGCAACCCACCCCTCCACTTT,CASSQVARNPPLHF
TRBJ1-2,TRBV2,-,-,TGTGCCAGCAGTGAGACATCTGGCTACACCTTC,CASSETSGYTF
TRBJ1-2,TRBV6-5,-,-,TGTGCCAGCAGTCCAGGGACAAAATATGGCTACACCTTC,CASSPGTKYGYTF
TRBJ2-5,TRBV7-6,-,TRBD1,TGTGCCAGCAGCCTGGACAGGGGAGGGGAGACCCAGTACTTC,CASSLDRGGETQYF
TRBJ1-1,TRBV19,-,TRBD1,TGTGCCAGTAGTCTACCGGACAGGGGAACTGAAGCTTTCTTT,CASSLPDRGTEAFF
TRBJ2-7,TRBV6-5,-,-,TGTGCCAGCAGACTGGAGATGATCTACGAGCAGTACTTC,CASRLEMIYEQYF
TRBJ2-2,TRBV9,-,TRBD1,TGTGCCAGCAGCGTAGGGCAGGGGGCGTCCGGGGAGCTGTTTTTT,CASSVGQGASGELFF
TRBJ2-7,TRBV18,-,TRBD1,TGTGCCAGCTCACCCACAGGGACAGGGTTCATCGGCGAGCAGTACTTC,CASSPTGTGFIGEQYF